This T cell receptor beta chain was sequenced during a study of siplizumab effects on memory and regulatory T cells. General study points: Naive T cells looked more diverse than memory cells and looked like major alloresponse contributors.

Each sample contributed some 96,000 TCR templates to the assay. Data came from immunoSEQ multiplex PCR; TCRdb stores just in-frame clones and leaves some out. The sample carries nearly 85,000 clones, about 95% recorded once. As concerns this clone: Antigen specificity is unknown.

CDR3 length: 15 residues. The germline CDR1 and CDR2 sequences are MNHEY and SVGAGI. The V end was cut by 5 bases, the J end by 0 bases, with 13 bases between. Sequenced material: CD8+ T cells sorted from blood. The clonotype originates from a human donor in good health. V usage is TRBV6-5 and J usage is TRBJ2-5, with TRBD2 as a possible D gene (6 bases). CDR3 bases: TGTGCCAGCAGTACTGGGGGGTCGTACCAAGAGACCCAGTACTTC. As protein: CASSTGGSYQETQYF.